One sample yielded the 10 T cell receptor beta chains listed below, sequenced in a study of neoadjuvant anti-PD-1 for oral cavity cancer. TCRdb's copy holds only in-frame clones and misses some; the assay was immunoSEQ multiplex PCR. The sample has more than 50,000 clones, approximately 79% seen once. The sample consisted of PBMCs, taken before nivolumab (anti-PD-1) treatment. The receptors originated from a person aged 40 to 85 with oral cavity squamous cell carcinoma.

This clone was counted ten times or more. The genes are TRBV5-6 and TRBJ2-3, with D possibly being TRBD1 (7 bases). The CDR3 runs to 14 residues. V was clipped by 2 bases and J by 8 bases, with 15 bases between them. Germline assignment: CDR1 SGHDT and CDR2 YYEEEE. The CDR3 DNA sequence: TGTGCCAGCAGCTTAACAGGGGACTTGTTTACGCAGTATTTT. Its translation: CASSLTGDLFTQYF.

The chain recombines TRBV9 with TRBJ2-5, with a tentative D call TRBD2 (6 bases). V was shortened by 4 bases and J by 0 bases, with 13 bases between the two germline ends. Germline CDR1 is SGDLS and CDR2 is YYNGEE. The CDR3 sequence is 15 residues long. CDR3 residues: CASSSSRDYQETQYF. In DNA form, the CDR3 reads TGTGCCAGCAGCTCAAGCCGGGACTACCAAGAGACCCAGTACTTC.

This chain uses TRBV5-4 with TRBJ2-5, with D tentatively TRBD1 or TRBD2 (5 bases each). The germline gives CDR1 SGHNT, CDR2 YYREEE (reference sequence). This CDR3 is 14 amino acids long. The ends were cut back, 5 bases at V and 2 bases at J, with 13 bases in the middle. The CDR3 DNA follows: TGTGCCAGCAGTTCTGGGACCGCACAAGAGACCCAGTACTTC. Its translation: CASSSGTAQETQYF.

The chain couples TRBV29-1 to TRBJ1-4; D gene unclear. The CDR3 has 13 amino acids. The V end lost 5 bases, the J end lost 2 bases, and 9 bases lay between the germline ends. Germline V lookup: CDR1 SQVTM, CDR2 ANQGSEA. The CDR3 bases are TGCAGCGTTCAGGTTTCGACTAATGAAAAACTGTTTTTT. It is translated as CSVQVSTNEKLFF. Complete variable domain (other parts from reference TRBV29-1 and TRBJ1-4): SAVISQKPSRDICQRGTSLTIQCQVDSQVTMMFWYRQQPGQSLTLIATANQGSEATYESGFVIDKFPISRPNLTFSTLTVSNMSPEDSSIYLCSVQVSTNEKLFFGSGTQLSVL.

This chain uses TRBV5-1 with TRBJ2-7; the D gene is possibly TRBD2 (6 bases). Germline values: CDR1 SGHRS, CDR2 YFSETQ. With 0 bases removed from V and 7 bases from J, the gap between germline ends came to 17 bases. This CDR3 is built from 15 residues. CDR3 sequence: CASSLAGGGENEQYF. CDR3 nucleotides: TGCGCCAGCAGCTTGGCCGGTGGCGGGGAGAATGAGCAGTACTTC.

This clone was counted only a few times. The chain joins TRBV7-2 to TRBJ2-7; TRBD2 matches 7 bases. The J segment lost 3 bases and the V segment lost 5 bases, leaving 16 bases of the junction unmatched. The V gene's germline CDR1 is SGHTA and CDR2 FQGNSA. The CDR3 runs 17 residues. CDR3 sequence: CASSPLGGAGLRYEQYF. The DNA for the CDR3 is TGTGCCAGCAGCCCTTTGGGAGGGGCAGGGTTACGCTACGAGCAGTACTTC.

The chain is built from TRBV19 and TRBJ1-2; the D gene is possibly TRBD1 (6 bases). There are 17 residues in the CDR3. CDR1 is LNHDA and CDR2 is SQIVND in the germline V gene (reference sequence). Trimming stripped 6 bases from V and 4 bases from J, with 24 bases between. CDR3 coding DNA: TGTGCCAGTAGCCTCGTCGGACGGGGGCTAATCGTCTATGGCTACACCTTC. Translation gives CASSLVGRGLIVYGYTF.

The chain combines TRBV7-8 with TRBJ1-1; D unresolved. V lost 1 base and J lost 0, with 6 bases in between. The CDR3 loop spans 14 amino acids. Germline values: CDR1 SGHVS, CDR2 FQNEAQ. Here the CDR3 reads CASSLGLVNTEAFF. The CDR3 nucleotides are TGTGCCAGCAGCTTAGGATTAGTGAACACTGAAGCTTTCTTT.

This clone was observed a few times. This chain uses TRBV10-1 with TRBJ1-3; no definite D call. Per the germline V gene, CDR1 is WNHNN and CDR2 is SYGVQD (reference sequence). The CDR3 loop spans 11 amino acids. Trimming stripped 11 bases from V and 16 bases from J, with 21 bases between. CDR3: CARPRASLKYF. DNA of the CDR3: TGCGCCCGACCTCGGGCTTCCCTCAAGTATTTT.

This clone was recorded once. This rearrangement joins TRBV6-1 to TRBJ2-3; D is perhaps TRBD1 or TRBD2 (5 bases each). This CDR3 contains 14 residues. Trimming cost V 2 bases and J 6 bases, with 12 bases left between them. Looked up from germline, CDR1 is MNHNS and CDR2 is SASEGT. The CDR3, as DNA: TGTGCCAGCAGTGAATCCGGGACGCGCGATACGCAGTATTTT. Its protein product is CASSESGTRDTQYF.